This T cell receptor (beta chain) was recorded in a study of a mutant IDH1 vaccine in newly diagnosed glioma. Study-wide background: Following radiotherapy alone, or alongside temozolomide cycles, vaccination was started after an interval of 4-6 weeks. Patients' prior therapy spanned radiotherapy, temozolomide, or both; most underwent both.

Trimming took off 6 bases at V and 5 bases at J, with 17 bases between the two ends. The germline CDR1 and CDR2 sequences are MNHEY and SVGAGI. The CDR3 contains 15 residues. In its sample, this clone was seen once. The antigen is not known. The data were produced by immunoSEQ multiplex PCR, yet TCRdb's version contains in-frame clones alone and is incomplete. The sample lists 110,000 or so clones, 90% occurring once. Time point reported: week 11, during vaccination. Doses comprised 300 ug of mutant IDH1 20-mer peptide each, plus topical imiquimod. The TCR comes from a woman between 50 and 59 years old with glioma. The chain employs TRBV6-5 and TRBJ1-5; D may be TRBD1 (5 bases). The sample consisted of PBMCs, taken from a glioma patient whose treatment included an IDH1 peptide vaccine. This chain's CDR3 is CASSGAGPNDQPQHF. In nucleotides, the CDR3 is TGTGCCAGCAGCGGGGCAGGTCCTAATGATCAGCCCCAGCATTTT.